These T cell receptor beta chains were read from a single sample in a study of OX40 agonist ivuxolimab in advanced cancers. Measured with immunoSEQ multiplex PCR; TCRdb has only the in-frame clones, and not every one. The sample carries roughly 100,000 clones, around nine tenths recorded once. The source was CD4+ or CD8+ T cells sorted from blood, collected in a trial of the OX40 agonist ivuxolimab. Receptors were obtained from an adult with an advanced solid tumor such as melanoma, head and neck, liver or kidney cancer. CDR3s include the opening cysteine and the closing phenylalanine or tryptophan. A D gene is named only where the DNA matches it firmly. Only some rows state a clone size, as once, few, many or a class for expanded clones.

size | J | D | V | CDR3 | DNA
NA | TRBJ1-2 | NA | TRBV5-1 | CASSLVEGAGGYTF | TGCGCCAGCAGCTTAGTGGAAGGCGCGGGTGGCTACACCTTC
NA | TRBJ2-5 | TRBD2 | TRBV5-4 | CASSSGTSERETQYF | TGTGCCAGCAGCTCGGGGACTAGCGAAAGAGAGACCCAGTACTTC
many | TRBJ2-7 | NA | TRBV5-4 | CASSLGTYEQYF | TGTGCCAGCAGCCTGGGCACCTACGAGCAGTACTTC
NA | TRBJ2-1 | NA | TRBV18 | CASSPTPSYNEQFF | TGTGCCAGCTCACCAACACCCTCCTACAATGAGCAGTTCTTC
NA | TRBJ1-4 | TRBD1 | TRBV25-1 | CASSALGQGLVGEKLFF | TGTGCCAGCAGTGCCCTGGGACAGGGTCTAGTGGGGGAAAAACTGTTTTTT
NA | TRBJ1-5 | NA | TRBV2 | CASRRGQGNQPQHF | TGTGCCAGCAGACGGGGGCAAGGCAATCAGCCCCAGCATTTT
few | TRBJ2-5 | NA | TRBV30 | CAWSVTGETQYF | TGTGCCTGGAGTGTAACAGGGGAGACCCAGTACTTC
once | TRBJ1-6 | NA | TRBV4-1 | CASSQEPVGGTVLNSPLHF | TGCGCCAGCAGCCAAGAACCGGTTGGGGGCACCGTTCTCAATTCACCCCTCCACTTT
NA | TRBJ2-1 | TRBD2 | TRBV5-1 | CASSLAVSGAAEQFF | TGCGCCAGCAGCTTGGCCGTTAGCGGGGCGGCTGAGCAGTTCTTC
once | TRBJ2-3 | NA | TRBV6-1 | CASSEQGRADTQYF | TGTGCCAGCAGTGAACAGGGTCGGGCAGATACGCAGTATTTT
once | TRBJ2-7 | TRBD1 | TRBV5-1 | CASSSSKWDRAYEQYF | TGCGCCAGCAGCTCCAGCAAATGGGACAGGGCCTACGAGCAGTACTTC
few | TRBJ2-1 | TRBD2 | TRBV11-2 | CASSLVGTISYNEQFF | TGTGCCAGCAGCTTAGTGGGGACTATCTCCTACAATGAGCAGTTCTTC
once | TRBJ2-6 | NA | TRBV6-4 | CASRQDSGANVLTF | TGTGCCAGTCGACAGGACTCTGGGGCCAACGTCCTGACTTTC
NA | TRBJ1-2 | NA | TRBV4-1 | CASSQAGERRGYTF | TGCGCCAGCAGCCAAGCGGGGGAGCGACGTGGCTACACCTTC
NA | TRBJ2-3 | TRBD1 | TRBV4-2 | CASSQTQGAGTDTQYF | TGTGCCAGCAGCCAGACACAGGGGGCAGGGACAGATACGCAGTATTTT
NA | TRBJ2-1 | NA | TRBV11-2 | CASSPGGVYNEQFF | TGTGCCAGCAGCCCCGGAGGGGTTTACAATGAGCAGTTCTTC
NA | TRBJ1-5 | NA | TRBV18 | CASSPGGRGQPQHF | TGTGCCAGCTCACCGGGGGGTAGAGGTCAGCCCCAGCATTTT
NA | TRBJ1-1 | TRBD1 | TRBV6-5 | CASRQGVNTEAFF | TGTGCCAGCAGACAGGGGGTGAACACTGAAGCTTTCTTT
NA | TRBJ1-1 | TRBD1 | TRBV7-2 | CASSLVWDRGEAFF | TGTGCCAGCAGCTTAGTGTGGGACAGGGGTGAAGCTTTCTTT
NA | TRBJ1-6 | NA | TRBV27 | CASSYRSNNSPLHF | TGTGCCAGCAGTTACAGGAGCAATAATTCACCCCTCCACTTT
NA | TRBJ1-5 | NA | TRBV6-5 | CASRVGGDAQPQHF | TGTGCCAGCAGGGTAGGGGGGGATGCACAGCCCCAGCATTTT
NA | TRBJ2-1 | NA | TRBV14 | CASSQEVGTAGNEQFF | TGTGCCAGCAGCCAAGAGGTAGGGACAGCGGGGAATGAGCAGTTCTTC
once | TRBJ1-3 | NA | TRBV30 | CAWSLSGNTIYF | TGTGCCTGGAGTTTATCTGGAAACACCATATATTTT
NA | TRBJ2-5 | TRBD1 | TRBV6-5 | CASGDRVGETQYF | TGTGCCAGCGGCGACAGGGTCGGAGAGACCCAGTACTTC
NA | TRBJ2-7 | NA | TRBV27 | CASSLSRGEQYF | TGTGCCAGCAGTTTATCGAGGGGCGAGCAGTACTTC
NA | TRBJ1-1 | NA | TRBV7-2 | CASLRSRKDTEAFF | TGTGCCAGCCTAAGATCTCGGAAAGACACTGAAGCTTTCTTT
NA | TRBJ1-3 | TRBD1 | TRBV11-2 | CASSLRGWAGGDSRNTIYF | TGTGCCAGCAGCTTACGAGGTTGGGCAGGGGGCGATTCGAGGAACACCATATATTTT
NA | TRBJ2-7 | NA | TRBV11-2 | CASSLDLAREQYF | TGTGCCAGCAGCTTAGACTTAGCGCGCGAGCAGTACTTC
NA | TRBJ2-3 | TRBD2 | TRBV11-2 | CASSFQAGTKTDTQYF | TGTGCCAGCAGCTTCCAAGCGGGGACCAAAACAGATACGCAGTATTTT
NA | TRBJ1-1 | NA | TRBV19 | CASSIERWGVAFF | TGTGCCAGTAGTATAGAACGGTGGGGTGTAGCTTTCTTT
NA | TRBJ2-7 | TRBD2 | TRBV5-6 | CASSRTSGGYEQYF | TGTGCCAGCAGCCGGACTAGCGGGGGCTACGAGCAGTACTTC
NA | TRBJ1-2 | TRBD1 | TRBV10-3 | CAITDLRDSYGYTF | TGTGCCATCACCGACCTCCGGGACAGCTATGGCTACACCTTC
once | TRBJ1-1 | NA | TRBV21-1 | CARNSQPDTEAFF | TGTGCCAGGAACAGTCAACCAGACACTGAAGCTTTCTTT
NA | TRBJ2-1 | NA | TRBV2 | CASSEAPRGRNNEQFF | TGTGCCAGCAGTGAAGCCCCGCGGGGGCGTAACAATGAGCAGTTCTTC
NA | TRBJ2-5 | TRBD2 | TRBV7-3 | CASSQAGGKQETQYF | TGTGCCAGCAGCCAAGCGGGGGGGAAACAAGAGACCCAGTACTTC
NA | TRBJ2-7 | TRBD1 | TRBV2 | CASRGQGALTYEQYF | TGTGCCAGCAGGGGACAGGGGGCCTTAACCTACGAGCAGTACTTC
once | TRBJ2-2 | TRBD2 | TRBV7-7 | CASSLGLAGGLNTGELFF | TGTGCCAGCAGCTTAGGACTAGCGGGGGGACTCAACACCGGGGAGCTGTTTTTT
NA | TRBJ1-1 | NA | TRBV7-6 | CASSPTTGNTEAFF | TGTGCCAGCAGCCCTACGACAGGGAACACTGAAGCTTTCTTT
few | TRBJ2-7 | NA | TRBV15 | CATSREGPRGDEQYF | TGTGCCACCAGCAGAGAGGGTCCCAGGGGGGACGAGCAGTACTTC
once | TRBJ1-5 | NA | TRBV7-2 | CASSLAGGGLEPQHF | TGTGCCAGCAGCTTAGCGGGTGGAGGCCTTGAACCCCAGCATTTT
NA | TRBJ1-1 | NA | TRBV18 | CASSPGGAMNTEAFF | TGTGCCAGCTCACCGGGGGGGGCCATGAACACTGAAGCTTTCTTT
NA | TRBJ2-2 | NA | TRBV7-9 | CAWRTQETNTGELFF | TGTGCCTGGCGCACCCAGGAGACCAACACCGGGGAGCTGTTTTTT